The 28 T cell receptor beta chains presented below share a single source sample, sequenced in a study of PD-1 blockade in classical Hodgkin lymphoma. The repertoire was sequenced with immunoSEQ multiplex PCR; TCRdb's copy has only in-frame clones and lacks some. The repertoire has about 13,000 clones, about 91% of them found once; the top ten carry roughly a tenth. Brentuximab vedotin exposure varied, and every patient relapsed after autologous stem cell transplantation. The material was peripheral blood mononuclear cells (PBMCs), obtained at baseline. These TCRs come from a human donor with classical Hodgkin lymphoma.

CDR3 sequence: CASSDSNYVFSGFNTGELFF. CDR3 DNA: TGTGCCAGCAGTGACTCGAACTACGTCTTTAGCGGGTTTAACACCGGGGAGCTGTTTTTT. The chain links TRBV6-4 to TRBJ2-2; TRBD2 matches at 7 bases. Germline CDR1 is MRHNA and CDR2 is SNTAGT. The CDR3 extends over 20 amino acids. J lost 2 bases, V lost 0 bases, and 15 bases had no gene match.

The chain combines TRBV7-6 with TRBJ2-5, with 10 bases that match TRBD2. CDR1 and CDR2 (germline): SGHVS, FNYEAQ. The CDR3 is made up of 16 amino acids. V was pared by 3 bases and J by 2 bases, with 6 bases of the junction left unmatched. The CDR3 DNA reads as TGTGCCAGCAGCTTCCGTGGACTAGCGGTACAAGAGACCCAGTACTTC. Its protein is CASSFRGLAVQETQYF. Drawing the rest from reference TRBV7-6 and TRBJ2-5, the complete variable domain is GAGVSQSPRYKVTKRGQDVALRCDPISGHVSLYWYRQALGQGPEFLTYFNYEAQQDKSGLPNDRFSAERPEGSISTLTIQRTEQRDSAMYRCASSFRGLAVQETQYFGPGTRLLVL.

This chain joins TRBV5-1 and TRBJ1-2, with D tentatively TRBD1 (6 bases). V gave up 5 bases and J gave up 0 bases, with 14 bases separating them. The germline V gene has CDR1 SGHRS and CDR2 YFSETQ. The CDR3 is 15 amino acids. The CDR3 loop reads CASRRNRESNYGYTF. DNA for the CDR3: TGCGCCAGCAGGAGGAACAGGGAGTCTAACTATGGCTACACCTTC.

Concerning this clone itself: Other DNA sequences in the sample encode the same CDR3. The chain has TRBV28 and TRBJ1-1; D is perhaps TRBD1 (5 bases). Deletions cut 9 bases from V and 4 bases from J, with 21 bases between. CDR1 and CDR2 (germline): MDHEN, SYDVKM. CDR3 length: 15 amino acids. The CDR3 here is CASSPGEGGVTEAFF. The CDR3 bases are TGTGCCAGTAGCCCCGGAGAGGGAGGGGTCACTGAAGCTTTCTTT.

CDR3 loop: CASSQDLGELLNYGYTF. CDR3 in DNA: TGTGCCAGCAGCCAAGATTTGGGGGAATTACTTAACTATGGCTACACCTTC. The chain recombines TRBV4-2 with TRBJ1-2, with D tentatively TRBD1 (5 bases). In germline, CDR1 is LGHNA, CDR2 YNFKEQ. The V end was cut by 0 bases, the J end by 1 base, with 15 bases between. The CDR3 extends over 17 amino acids.

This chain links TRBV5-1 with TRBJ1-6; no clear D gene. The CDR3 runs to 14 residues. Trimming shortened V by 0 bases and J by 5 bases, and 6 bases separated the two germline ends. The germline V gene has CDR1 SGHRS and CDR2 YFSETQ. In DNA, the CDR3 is TGCGCCAGCAGCTTGGGCGCCGATAATTCACCCCTCCACTTT. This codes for CASSLGADNSPLHF.

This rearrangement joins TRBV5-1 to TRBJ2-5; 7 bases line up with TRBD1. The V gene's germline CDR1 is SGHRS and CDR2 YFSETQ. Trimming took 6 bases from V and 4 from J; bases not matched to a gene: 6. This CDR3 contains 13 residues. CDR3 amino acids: CASNLQGPETQYF. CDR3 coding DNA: TGCGCCAGCAACCTACAGGGGCCAGAGACCCAGTACTTC.

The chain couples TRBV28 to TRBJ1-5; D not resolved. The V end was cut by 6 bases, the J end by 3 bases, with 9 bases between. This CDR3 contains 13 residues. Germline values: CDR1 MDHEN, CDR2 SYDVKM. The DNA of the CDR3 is TGTGCCAGCAGGGACGATCCCAATCAGCCCCAGCATTTT. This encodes CASRDDPNQPQHF.

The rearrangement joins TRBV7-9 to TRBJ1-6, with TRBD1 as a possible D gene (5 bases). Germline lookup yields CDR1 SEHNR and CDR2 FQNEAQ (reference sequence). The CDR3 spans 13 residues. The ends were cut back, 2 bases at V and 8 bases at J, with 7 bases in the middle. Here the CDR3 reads CASSLSRDSPLHF. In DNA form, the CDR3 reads TGTGCCAGCAGCTTATCCAGGGATTCACCCCTCCACTTT.

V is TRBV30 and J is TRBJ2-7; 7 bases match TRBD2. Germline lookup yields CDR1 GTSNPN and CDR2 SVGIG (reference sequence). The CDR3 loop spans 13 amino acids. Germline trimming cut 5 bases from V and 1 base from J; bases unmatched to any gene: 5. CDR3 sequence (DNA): TGTGCCTGGCGGCAGGGAGGGTCCTACGAGCAGTACTTC. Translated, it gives CAWRQGGSYEQYF.

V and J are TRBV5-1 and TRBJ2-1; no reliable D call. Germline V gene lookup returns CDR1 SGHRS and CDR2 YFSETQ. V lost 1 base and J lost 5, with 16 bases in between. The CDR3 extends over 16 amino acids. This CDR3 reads CASSLYLGSLNNEQFF. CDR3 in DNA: TGCGCCAGCAGCTTGTACCTCGGGTCCTTGAACAATGAGCAGTTCTTC.

The CDR3 loop reads CASSVTGGGGNTEAFF. The CDR3 DNA reads TGCGCCAGCAGCGTGACAGGGGGCGGCGGGAACACTGAAGCTTTCTTT. The chain is built from TRBV5-1 and TRBJ1-1, with TRBD1 identical over 10 bases. V lost 4 bases to trimming and J lost 1 base; unmatched junction nucleotides: 7. The CDR3 runs 16 residues. Germline loops: CDR1 SGHRS, CDR2 YFSETQ.

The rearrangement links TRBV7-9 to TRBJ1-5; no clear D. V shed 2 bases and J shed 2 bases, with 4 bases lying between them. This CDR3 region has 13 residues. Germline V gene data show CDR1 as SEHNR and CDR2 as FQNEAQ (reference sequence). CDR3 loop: CASSLMGNQPQHF. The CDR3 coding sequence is TGTGCCAGCAGCTTAATGGGCAATCAGCCCCAGCATTTT. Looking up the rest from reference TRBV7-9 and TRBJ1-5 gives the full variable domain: DTGVSQNPRHKITKRGQNVTFRCDPISEHNRLYWYRQTLGQGPEFLTYFQNEAQLEKSRLLSDRFSAERPKGSFSTLEIQRTEQGDSAMYLCASSLMGNQPQHFGDGTRLSIL.

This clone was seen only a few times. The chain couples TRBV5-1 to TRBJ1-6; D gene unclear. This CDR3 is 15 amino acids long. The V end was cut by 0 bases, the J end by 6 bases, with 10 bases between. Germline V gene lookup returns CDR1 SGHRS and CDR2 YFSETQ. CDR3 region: CASSLAGGLNSPLHF. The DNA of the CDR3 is TGCGCCAGCAGCTTGGCTGGCGGCCTTAATTCACCCCTCCACTTT.

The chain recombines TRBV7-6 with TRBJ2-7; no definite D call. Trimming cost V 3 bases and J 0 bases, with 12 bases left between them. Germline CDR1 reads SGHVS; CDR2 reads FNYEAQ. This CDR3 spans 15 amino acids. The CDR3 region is CASSFSSESSYEQYF. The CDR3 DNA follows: TGTGCCAGCAGCTTTAGTAGTGAAAGCTCCTACGAGCAGTACTTC.

The CDR3 DNA sequence: TGCGCCAGCACCCACGAGCAGTACTTC. Translation gives CASTHEQYF. The chain is built from TRBV10-1 and TRBJ2-7, with D hard to call. The CDR3 spans 9 residues. Germline CDR1 WNHNN, CDR2 SYGVQD (reference sequence). The germline V and J ends were trimmed by 7 bases and 5 bases, with 3 bases remaining between them.

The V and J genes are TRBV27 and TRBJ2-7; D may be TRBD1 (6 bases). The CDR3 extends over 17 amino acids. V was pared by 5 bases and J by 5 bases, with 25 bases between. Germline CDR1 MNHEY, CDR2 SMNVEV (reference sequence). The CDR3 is CASSHRLDDRLDHEQYF. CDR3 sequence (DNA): TGTGCCAGCAGTCACCGACTCGATGACAGGTTGGACCACGAGCAGTACTTC.

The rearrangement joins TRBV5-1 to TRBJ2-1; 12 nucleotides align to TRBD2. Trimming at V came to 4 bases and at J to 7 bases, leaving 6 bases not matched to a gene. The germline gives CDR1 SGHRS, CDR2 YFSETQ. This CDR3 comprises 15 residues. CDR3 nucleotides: TGCGCCAGCAGCCTACTAGCGGGGGGACAGAATGAGCAGTTCTTC. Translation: CASSLLAGGQNEQFF.

CDR3 in amino acids: CASRPGGTLLGASTDTQYF. Here the CDR3 DNA reads TGTGCCAGTCGCCCGGGGGGGACACTCCTAGGGGCTAGCACAGATACGCAGTATTTT. V usage is TRBV28 and J usage is TRBJ2-3, with TRBD2 identical over 8 bases. Trimming at V came to 9 bases and at J to 0 bases, leaving 20 bases not matched to a gene. The CDR3 contains 19 residues. Germline-derived CDR1 and CDR2 are MDHEN and SYDVKM. The variable domain in full, completed from reference TRBV28 and TRBJ2-3, reads DVKVTQSSRYLVKRTGEKVFLECVQDMDHENMFWYRQDPGLGLRLIYFSYDVKMKEKGDIPEGYSVSREKKERFSLILESASTNQTSMYLCASRPGGTLLGASTDTQYFGPGTRLTVL.

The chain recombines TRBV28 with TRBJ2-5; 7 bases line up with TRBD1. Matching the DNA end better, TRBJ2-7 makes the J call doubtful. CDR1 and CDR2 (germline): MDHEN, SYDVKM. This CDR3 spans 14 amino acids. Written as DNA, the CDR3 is TGTGCCAGCACGCCCGGGACAGAAGACTACGAGCAGTACTTC. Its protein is CASTPGTEDYEQYF.

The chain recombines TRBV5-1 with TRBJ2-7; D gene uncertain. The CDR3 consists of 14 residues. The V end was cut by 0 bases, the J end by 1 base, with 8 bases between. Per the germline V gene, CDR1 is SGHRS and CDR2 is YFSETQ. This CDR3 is CASSLDRRSYEQYF. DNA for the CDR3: TGCGCCAGCAGCTTGGATCGCAGATCCTACGAGCAGTACTTC.

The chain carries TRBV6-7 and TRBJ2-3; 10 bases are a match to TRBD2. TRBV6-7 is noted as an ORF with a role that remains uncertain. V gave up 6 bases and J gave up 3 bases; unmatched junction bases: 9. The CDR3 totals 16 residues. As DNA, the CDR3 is TGTGCCAGCAGAAAACCGGGACTAGCGTGGACAGATACGCAGTATTTT. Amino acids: CASRKPGLAWTDTQYF.

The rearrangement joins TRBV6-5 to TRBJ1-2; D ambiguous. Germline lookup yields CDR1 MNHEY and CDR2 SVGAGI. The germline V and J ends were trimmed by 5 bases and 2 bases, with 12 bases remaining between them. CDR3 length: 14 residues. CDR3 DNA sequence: TGTGCCAGCAGTGAACAAGGACGGAACTATGGCTACACCTTC. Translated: CASSEQGRNYGYTF.

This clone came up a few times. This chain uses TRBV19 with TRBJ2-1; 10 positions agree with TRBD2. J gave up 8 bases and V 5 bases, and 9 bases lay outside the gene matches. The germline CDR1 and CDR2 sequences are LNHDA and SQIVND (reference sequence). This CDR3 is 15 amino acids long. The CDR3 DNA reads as TGTGCCAGTAGTCGAACGAGCGGGGGGGTTGATGAGCAGTTCTTC. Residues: CASSRTSGGVDEQFF. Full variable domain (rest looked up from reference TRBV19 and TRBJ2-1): DGGITQSPKYLFRKEGQNVTLSCEQNLNHDAMYWYRQDPGQGLRLIYYSQIVNDFQKGDIAEGYSVSREKKESFPLTVTSAQKNPTAFYLCASSRTSGGVDEQFFGPGTRLTVL.

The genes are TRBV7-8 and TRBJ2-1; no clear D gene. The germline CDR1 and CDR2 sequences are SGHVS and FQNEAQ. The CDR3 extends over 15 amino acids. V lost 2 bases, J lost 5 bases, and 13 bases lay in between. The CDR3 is CASSLSQDPHNEQFF. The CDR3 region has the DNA TGTGCCAGCAGCTTATCTCAGGATCCCCACAATGAGCAGTTCTTC.

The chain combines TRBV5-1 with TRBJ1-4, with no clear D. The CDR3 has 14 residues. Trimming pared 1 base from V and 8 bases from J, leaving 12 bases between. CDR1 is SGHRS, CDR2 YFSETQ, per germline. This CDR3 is CASSLFAGEEKLFF. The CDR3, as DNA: TGCGCCAGCAGCTTGTTCGCAGGCGAGGAAAAACTGTTTTTT.

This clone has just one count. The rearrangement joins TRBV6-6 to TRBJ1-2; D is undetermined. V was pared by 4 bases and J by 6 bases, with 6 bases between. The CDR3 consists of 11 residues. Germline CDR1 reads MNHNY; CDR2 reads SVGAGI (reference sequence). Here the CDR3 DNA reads TGTGCCAGCAGTTCAGAGAATGGCTACACCTTC. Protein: CASSSENGYTF.

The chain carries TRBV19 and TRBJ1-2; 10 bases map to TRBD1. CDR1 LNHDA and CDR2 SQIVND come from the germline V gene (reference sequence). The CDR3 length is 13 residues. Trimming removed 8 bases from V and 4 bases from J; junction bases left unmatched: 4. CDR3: CASGTGEFYGYTF. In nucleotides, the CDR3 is TGTGCCAGTGGGACAGGGGAGTTCTATGGCTACACCTTC.